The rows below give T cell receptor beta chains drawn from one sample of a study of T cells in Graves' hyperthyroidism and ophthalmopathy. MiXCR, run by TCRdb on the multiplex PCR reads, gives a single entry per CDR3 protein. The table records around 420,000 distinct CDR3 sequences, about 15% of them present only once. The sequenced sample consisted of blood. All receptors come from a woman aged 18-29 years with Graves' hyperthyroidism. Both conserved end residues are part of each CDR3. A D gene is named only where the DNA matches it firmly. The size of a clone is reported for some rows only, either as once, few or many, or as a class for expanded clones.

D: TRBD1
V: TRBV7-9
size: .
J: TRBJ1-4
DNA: TGTGCCAGCAGCCAGACCCTGGGACAGGGGAATGAAAGACTGTTTTTT
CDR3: CASSQTLGQGNERLFF

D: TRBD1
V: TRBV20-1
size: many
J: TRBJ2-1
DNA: TGCAGTGCTAGGGACAGGGGAGCCTACAATGAGCAGTTCTTC
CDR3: CSARDRGAYNEQFF

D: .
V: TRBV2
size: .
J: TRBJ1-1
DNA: TGTGCCAGCAGTGAGTGGCAGGTGACTGAAGCTTTCTTT
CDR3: CASSEWQVTEAFF

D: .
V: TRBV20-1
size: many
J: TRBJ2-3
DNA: TGCAGTGCTAGAGATCTGGCGGGGTTCGGCACAGATACGCAGTATTTT
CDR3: CSARDLAGFGTDTQYF

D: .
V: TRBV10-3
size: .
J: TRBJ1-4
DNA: TGTGCCACCCGGGGAGGCAGGGGCGGGTTACTGTTTTTT
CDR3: CATRGGRGGLLFF

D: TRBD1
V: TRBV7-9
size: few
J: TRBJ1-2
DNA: TGTGCCAGCAGCCGACAAGACAGGGCGTGGGACTATGGCTACACCTTC
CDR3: CASSRQDRAWDYGYTF

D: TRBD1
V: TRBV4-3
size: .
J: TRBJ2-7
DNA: TGCGCCAGCAGCCGGGACAGGGGTACCCTCTACGAGCAGTACTTC
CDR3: CASSRDRGTLYEQYF

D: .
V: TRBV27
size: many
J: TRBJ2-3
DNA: TGTGCCAGCAGCTTGGAGACGGATACGCAGTATTTT
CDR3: CASSLETDTQYF

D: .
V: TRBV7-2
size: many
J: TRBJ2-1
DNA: TGTGCCAGCAGCTCTGGGACTGTCGGTGAGCAGTTCTTC
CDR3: CASSSGTVGEQFF

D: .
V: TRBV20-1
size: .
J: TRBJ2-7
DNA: TGCAGTGCTAGAGAGACCGCTTACGAGCAGTACTTC
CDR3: CSARETAYEQYF

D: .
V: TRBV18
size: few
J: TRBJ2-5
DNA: TGTGCCAGCTCACCACGGAGCAGGGGCCAAGAGACCCAGTACTTC
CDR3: CASSPRSRGQETQYF

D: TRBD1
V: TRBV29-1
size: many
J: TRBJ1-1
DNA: TGCAGCGGTGACAGGGGGTCTGGAACTGAAGCTTTCTTT
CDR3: CSGDRGSGTEAFF